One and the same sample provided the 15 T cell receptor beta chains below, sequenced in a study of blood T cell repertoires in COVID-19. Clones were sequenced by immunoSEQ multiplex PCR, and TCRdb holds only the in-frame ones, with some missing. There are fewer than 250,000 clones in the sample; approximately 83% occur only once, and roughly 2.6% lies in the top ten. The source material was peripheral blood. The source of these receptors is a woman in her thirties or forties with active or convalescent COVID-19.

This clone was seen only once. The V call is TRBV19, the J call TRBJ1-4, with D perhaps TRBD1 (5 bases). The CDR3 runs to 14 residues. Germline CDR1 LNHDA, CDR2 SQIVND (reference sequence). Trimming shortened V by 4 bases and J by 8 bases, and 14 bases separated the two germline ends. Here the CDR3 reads CASSREGRREKLFF. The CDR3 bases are TGTGCCAGTAGTAGGGAGGGGCGGAGAGAAAAACTGTTTTTT.

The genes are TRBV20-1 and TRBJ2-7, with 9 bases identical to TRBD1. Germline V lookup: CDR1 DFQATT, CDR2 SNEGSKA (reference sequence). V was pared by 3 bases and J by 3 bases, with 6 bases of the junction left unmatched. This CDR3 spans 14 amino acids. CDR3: CSASAGTGIYEQYF. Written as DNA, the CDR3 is TGCAGTGCTAGTGCCGGGACAGGGATCTACGAGCAGTACTTC.

The CDR3 nucleotides read TGTGCCAGCAGTTATGCGGGACAGGGGGCGCGAGGCTACACCTTC. Its translation is CASSYAGQGARGYTF. The chain joins TRBV6-5 to TRBJ1-2; 12 bases map to TRBD1. Germline lookup yields CDR1 MNHEY and CDR2 SVGAGI. Trimming took 3 bases from V and 8 from J; bases not matched to a gene: 7. The CDR3 is 15 amino acids.

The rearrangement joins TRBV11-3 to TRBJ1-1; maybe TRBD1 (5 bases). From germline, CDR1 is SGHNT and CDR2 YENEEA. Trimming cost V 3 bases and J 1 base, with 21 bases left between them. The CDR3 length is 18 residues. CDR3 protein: CASSFWPALGGANTEAFF. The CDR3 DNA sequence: TGTGCCAGCAGCTTTTGGCCCGCCCTGGGCGGGGCGAACACTGAAGCTTTCTTT.

The CDR3 loop reads CASSPRYTGSEGDEQFF. As DNA, the CDR3 is TGCGCCAGCAGCCCCCGATATACAGGGTCCGAGGGGGATGAGCAGTTCTTC. The chain has TRBV5-1 and TRBJ2-1; D perhaps matches TRBD1 (6 bases). CDR3 length: 17 residues. Germline V gene lookup returns CDR1 SGHRS and CDR2 YFSETQ. The germline V and J ends were trimmed by 4 bases and 8 bases, with 25 bases remaining between them.

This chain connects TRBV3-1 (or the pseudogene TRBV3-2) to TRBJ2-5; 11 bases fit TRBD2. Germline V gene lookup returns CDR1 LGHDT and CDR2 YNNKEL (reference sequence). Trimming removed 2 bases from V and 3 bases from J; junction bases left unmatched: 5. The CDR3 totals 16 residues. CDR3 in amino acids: CASSQPGTSGEETQYF. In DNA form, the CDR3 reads TGTGCCAGCAGCCAACCTGGGACTAGCGGAGAAGAGACCCAGTACTTC.

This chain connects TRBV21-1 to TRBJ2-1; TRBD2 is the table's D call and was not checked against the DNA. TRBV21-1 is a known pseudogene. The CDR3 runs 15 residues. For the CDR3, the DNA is TGTGCCAGCAGCTTAGGGGGGGCAGGGTCGGCTGAGCAGTTCTTC. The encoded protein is CASSLGGAGSAEQFF.

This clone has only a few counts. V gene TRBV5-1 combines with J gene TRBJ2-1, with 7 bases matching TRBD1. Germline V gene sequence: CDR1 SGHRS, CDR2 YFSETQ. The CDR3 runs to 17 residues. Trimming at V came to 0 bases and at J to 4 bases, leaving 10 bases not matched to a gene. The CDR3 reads CASSLVPPGQTYNEQFF. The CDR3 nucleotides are TGCGCCAGCAGCTTGGTGCCGCCGGGACAGACATACAATGAGCAGTTCTTC. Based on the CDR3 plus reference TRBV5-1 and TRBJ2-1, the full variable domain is KAGVTQTPRYLIKTRGQQVTLSCSPISGHRSVSWYQQTPGQGLQFLFEYFSETQRNKGNFPGRFSGRQFSNSRSEMNVSTLELGDSALYLCASSLVPPGQTYNEQFFGPGTRLTVL.

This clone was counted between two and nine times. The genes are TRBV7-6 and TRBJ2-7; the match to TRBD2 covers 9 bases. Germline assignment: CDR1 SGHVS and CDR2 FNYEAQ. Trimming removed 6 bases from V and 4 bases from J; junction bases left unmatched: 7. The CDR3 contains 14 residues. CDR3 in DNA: TGTGCCAGCAGTTTCGGGACTAGCCGTTACGAGCAGTACTTC. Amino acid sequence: CASSFGTSRYEQYF.

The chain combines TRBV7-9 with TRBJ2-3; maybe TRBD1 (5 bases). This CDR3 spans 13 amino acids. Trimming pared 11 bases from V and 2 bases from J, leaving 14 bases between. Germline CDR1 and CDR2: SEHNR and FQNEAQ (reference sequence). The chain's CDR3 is CAGWQGPTDTQYF. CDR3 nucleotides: TGTGCCGGCTGGCAGGGTCCCACAGATACGCAGTATTTT.

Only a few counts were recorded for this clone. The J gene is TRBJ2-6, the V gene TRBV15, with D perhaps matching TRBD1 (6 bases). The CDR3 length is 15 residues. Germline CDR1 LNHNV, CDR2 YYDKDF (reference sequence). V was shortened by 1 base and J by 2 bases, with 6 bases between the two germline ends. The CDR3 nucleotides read TGTGCCACCAGCAGAGCAGGGGCTGGGGCCAACGTCCTGACTTTC. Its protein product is CATSRAGAGANVLTF.

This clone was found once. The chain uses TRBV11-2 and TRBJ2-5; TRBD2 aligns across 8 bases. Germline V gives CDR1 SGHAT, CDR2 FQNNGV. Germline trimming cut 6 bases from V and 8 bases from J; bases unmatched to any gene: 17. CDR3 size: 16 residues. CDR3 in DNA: TGTGCCAGCAGTTTATTTCGGGGGGGGGATCAATCAACCCAGTACTTC. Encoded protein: CASSLFRGGDQSTQYF.

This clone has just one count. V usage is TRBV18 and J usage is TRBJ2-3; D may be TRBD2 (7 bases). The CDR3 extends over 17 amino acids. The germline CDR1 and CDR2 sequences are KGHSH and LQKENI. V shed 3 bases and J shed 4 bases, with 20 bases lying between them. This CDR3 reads CASSPPGGSGEADTQYF. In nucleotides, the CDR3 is TGTGCCAGCTCACCGCCGGGGGGCAGCGGGGAAGCAGATACGCAGTATTTT.

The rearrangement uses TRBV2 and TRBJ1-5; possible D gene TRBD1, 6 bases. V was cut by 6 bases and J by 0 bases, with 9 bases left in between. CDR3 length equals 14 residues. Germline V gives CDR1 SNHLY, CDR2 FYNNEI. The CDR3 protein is CASSTGFSNQPQHF. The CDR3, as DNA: TGTGCCAGCAGCACAGGGTTTAGCAATCAGCCCCAGCATTTT.

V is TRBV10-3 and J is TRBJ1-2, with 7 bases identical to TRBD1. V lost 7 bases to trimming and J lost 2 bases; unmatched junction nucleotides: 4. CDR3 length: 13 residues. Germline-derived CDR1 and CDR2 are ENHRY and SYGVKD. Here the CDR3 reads CAITGTENYGYTF. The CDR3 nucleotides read TGTGCCATCACCGGGACAGAGAACTATGGCTACACCTTC.